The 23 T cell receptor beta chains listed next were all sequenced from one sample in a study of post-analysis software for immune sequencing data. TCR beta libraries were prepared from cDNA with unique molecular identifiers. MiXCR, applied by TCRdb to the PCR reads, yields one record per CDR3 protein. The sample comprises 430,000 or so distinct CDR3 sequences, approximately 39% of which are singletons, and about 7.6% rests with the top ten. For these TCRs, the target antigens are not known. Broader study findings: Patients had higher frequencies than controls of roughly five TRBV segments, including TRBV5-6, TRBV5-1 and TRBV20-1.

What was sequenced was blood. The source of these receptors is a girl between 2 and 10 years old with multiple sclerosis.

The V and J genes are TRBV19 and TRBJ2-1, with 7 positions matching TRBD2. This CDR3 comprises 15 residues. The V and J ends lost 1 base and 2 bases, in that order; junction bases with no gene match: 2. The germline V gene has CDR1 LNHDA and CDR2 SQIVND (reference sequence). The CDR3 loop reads CASSIGGGAYNEQFF. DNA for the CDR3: TGTGCCAGTAGTATAGGTGGGGGGGCCTACAATGAGCAGTTCTTC.

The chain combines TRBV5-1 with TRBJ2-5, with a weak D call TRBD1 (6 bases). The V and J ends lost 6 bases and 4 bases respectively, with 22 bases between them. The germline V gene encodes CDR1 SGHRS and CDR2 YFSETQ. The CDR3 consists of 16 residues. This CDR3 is CASTVTGSAQAETQYF. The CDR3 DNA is TGCGCCAGCACTGTAACAGGGTCTGCCCAGGCAGAGACCCAGTACTTC.

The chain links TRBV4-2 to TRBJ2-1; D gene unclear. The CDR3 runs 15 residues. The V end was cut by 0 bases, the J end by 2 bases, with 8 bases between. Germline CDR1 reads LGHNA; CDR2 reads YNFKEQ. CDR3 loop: CASSQDTWAYNEQFF. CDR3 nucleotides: TGTGCCAGCAGCCAAGATACTTGGGCCTACAATGAGCAGTTCTTC.

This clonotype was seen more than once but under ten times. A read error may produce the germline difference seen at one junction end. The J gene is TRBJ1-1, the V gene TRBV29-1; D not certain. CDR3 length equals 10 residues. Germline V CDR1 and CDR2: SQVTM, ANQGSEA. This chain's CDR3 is CSVSTVEAFF. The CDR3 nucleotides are TGCAGCGTTTCCACGGTTGAAGCTTTTTTT.

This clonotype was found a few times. CDR3 nucleotides: TGTGCCAGCAGCCCCAGACTAGTTTTGAGTTTCCATGAGCAGTTCTTC. As protein: CASSPRLVLSFHEQFF. V usage is TRBV7-9 and J usage is TRBJ2-1, with a possible D match to TRBD2 (6 bases). Germline V CDR1 and CDR2: SEHNR, FQNEAQ (reference sequence). This CDR3 spans 16 amino acids. V lost 5 bases and J lost 8, with 22 bases in between.

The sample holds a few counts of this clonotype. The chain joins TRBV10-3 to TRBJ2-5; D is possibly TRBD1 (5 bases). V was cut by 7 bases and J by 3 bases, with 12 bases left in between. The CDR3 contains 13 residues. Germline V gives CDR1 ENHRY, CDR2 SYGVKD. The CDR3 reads CAIKGVGKETQYF. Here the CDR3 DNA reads TGTGCCATCAAAGGGGTGGGGAAAGAGACCCAGTACTTC.

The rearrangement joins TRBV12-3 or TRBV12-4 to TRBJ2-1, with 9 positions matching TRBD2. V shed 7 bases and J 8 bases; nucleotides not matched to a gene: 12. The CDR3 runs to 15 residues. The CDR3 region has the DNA TGTGCCAGCACCGGGGGGGCTAGCGGGACGTATGAGCAGTTCTTC. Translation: CASTGGASGTYEQFF.

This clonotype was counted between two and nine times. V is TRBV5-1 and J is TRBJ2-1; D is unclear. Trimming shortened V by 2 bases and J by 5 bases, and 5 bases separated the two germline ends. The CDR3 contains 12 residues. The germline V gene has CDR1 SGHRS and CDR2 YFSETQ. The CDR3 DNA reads TGCGCCAGCAGCTTCGACCACAATGAGCAGTTCTTC. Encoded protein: CASSFDHNEQFF.

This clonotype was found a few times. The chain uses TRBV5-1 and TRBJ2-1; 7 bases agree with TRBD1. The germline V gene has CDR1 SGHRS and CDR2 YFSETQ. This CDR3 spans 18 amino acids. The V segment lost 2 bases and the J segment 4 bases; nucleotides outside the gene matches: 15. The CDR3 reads CASSLFPSSGTAYNEQFF. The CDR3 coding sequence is TGCGCCAGCAGCTTATTCCCCTCGTCCGGGACAGCTTACAATGAGCAGTTCTTC.

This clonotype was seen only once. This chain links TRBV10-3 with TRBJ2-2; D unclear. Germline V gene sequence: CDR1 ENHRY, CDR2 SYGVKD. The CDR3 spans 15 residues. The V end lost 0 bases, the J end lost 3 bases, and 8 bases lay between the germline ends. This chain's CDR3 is CAISESSVYTGELFF. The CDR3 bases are TGTGCCATCAGTGAGTCTTCGGTGTACACCGGGGAGCTGTTTTTT.

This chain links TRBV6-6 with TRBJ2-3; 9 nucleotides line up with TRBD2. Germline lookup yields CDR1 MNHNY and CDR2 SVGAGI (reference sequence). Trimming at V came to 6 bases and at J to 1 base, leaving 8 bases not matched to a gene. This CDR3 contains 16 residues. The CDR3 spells CASRWIIAGGTDTQYF. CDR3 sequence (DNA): TGTGCCAGCAGATGGATTATAGCGGGGGGCACAGATACGCAGTATTTT.

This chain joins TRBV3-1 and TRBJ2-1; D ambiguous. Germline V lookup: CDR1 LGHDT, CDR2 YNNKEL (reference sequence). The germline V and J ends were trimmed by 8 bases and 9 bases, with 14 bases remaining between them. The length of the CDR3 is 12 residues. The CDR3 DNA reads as TGTGCCAGCGCCGGCTACGACCCTGAGCAGTTCTTC. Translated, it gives CASAGYDPEQFF.

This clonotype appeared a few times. DNA of the CDR3: TGTGCCAGCAGTCAGCAGACTAGCACAGATACGCAGTATTTT. Protein product: CASSQQTSTDTQYF. The genes are TRBV27 and TRBJ2-3; no definite D call. Trimming shortened V by 5 bases and J by 0 bases, and 9 bases separated the two germline ends. Germline V gene data show CDR1 as MNHEY and CDR2 as SMNVEV (reference sequence). CDR3 length: 14 residues.

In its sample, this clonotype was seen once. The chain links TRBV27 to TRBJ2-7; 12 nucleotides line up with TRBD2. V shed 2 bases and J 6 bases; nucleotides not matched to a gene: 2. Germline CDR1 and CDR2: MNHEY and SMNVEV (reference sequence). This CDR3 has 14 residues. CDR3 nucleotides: TGTGCCAGCAGTTTAATGACTAGCGGGGGCGAGCAGTACTTC. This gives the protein CASSLMTSGGEQYF.

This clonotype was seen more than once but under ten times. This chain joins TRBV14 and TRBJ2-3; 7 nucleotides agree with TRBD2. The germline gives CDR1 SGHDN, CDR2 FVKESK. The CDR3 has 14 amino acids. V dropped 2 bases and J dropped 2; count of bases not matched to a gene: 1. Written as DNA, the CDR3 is TGTGCCAGCAGCCAACGGGACTACACAGATACGCAGTATTTT. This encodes CASSQRDYTDTQYF. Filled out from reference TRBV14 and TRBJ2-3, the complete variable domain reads EAGVTQFPSHSVIEKGQTVTLRCDPISGHDNLYWYRRVMGKEIKFLLHFVKESKQDESGMPNNRFLAERTGGTYSTLKVQPAELEDSGVYFCASSQRDYTDTQYFGPGTRLTVL.

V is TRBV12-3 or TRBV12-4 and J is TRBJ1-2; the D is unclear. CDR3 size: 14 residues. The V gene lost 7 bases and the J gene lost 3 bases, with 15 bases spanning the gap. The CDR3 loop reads CASNWREGDYGYTF. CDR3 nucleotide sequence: TGTGCCAGCAACTGGCGGGAGGGTGACTATGGCTACACCTTC.

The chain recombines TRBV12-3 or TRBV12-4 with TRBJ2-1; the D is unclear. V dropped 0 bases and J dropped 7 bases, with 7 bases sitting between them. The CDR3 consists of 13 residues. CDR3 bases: TGTGCCAGCAGTTTAGCTCGGTGGAATGAGCAGTTCTTC. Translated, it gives CASSLARWNEQFF.

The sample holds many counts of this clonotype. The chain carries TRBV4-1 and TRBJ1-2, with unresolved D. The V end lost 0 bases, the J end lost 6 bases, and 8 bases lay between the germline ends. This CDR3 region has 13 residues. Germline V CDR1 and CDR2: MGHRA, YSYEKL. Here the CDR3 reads CASSQDPRDGYTF. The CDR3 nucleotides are TGCGCCAGCAGCCAAGATCCCAGAGATGGCTACACCTTC.

The CDR3 loop is CASSFEGTDTQYF. Here the CDR3 DNA reads TGTGCCAGCAGTTTCGAGGGAACAGATACGCAGTATTTT. This chain joins TRBV27 and TRBJ2-3, with D tentatively TRBD2 (5 bases). V lost 3 bases and J lost 3, with 7 bases in between. The germline CDR1 and CDR2 sequences are MNHEY and SMNVEV (reference sequence). The CDR3 consists of 13 residues.

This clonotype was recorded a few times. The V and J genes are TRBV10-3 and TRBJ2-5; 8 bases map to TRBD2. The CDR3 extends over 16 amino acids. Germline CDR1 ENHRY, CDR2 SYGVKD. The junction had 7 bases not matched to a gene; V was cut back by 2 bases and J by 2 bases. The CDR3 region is CAISEPGGGKQETQYF. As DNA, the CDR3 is TGTGCCATCAGTGAGCCCGGCGGGGGGAAGCAAGAGACCCAGTACTTC.

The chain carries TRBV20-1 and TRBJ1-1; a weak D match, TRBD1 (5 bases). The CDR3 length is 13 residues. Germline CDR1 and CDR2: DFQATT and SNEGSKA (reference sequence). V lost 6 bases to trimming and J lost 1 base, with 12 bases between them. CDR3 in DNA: TGCAGTGCCTTGGAGACAGCGAACACTGAAGCTTTCTTT. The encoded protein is CSALETANTEAFF.

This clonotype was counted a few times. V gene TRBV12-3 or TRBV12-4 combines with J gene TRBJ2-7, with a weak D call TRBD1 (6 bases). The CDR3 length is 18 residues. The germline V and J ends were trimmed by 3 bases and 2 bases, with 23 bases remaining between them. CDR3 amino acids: CASSLIESQGIIAYEQYF. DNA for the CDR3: TGTGCCAGCAGTTTGATCGAATCACAGGGTATTATCGCCTACGAGCAGTACTTC.

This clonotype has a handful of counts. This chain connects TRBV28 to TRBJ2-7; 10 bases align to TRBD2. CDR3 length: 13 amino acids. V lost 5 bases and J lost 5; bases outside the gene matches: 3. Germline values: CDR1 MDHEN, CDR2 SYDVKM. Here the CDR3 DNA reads TGTGCCAGCAGTCCTAGCGGGAGCGACGAGCAGTACTTC. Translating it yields CASSPSGSDEQYF.